Listed below are T cell receptor beta chains from one sample, sequenced in a study of healthy donors' naive CD4 and CD8 T cells. TCRdb analysed the reads with MiXCR anew, one entry per CDR3 protein. The data contain around 180,000 distinct CDR3 sequences, 74% of them singletons. Sample: naive CD4+ and CD8+ T cells sorted from blood, pooled from several donors. The receptors come from a pool of human donors in good health; the sample pools cells from several healthy donors. Both conserved end residues are part of each CDR3. A D gene is named only where the DNA matches it firmly. Size is omitted from some rows. Given values are once, few, many or a class for expanded clones.

D gene	clone size	V gene	J gene	CDR3 DNA	CDR3 protein
-	-	TRBV29-1	TRBJ1-1	TGCAGCGTTATCCAGCGGGGAAACACTGAAGCTTTCTTT	CSVIQRGNTEAFF
-	-	TRBV12-3/TRBV12-4	TRBJ2-2	TGTGCCAGCAGTTCCCTCTGGGACTGGGGTAGTGGCACCGGGGAGCTGTTTTTT	CASSSLWDWGSGTGELFF
-	-	TRBV29-1	TRBJ2-5	TGCAGCGTTGACAAGGCGGCCTGGGAGACCCAGTACTTC	CSVDKAAWETQYF
-	-	TRBV7-8	TRBJ1-4	TGTGCCAGCAGCTTAGGGACAGCTCCTAATGAAAAACTGTTTTTT	CASSLGTAPNEKLFF
-	-	TRBV7-2	TRBJ1-5	TGTGCCAGCAGCGTATCGGGATTACTTCAGCCCCAGCATTTT	CASSVSGLLQPQHF
-	-	TRBV15	TRBJ1-1	TGTGCCACCAGCAGATTAACAGGGTATTATGCTGAAGCTTTCTTT	CATSRLTGYYAEAFF
-	few	TRBV29-1	TRBJ1-1	TGCAGCGTTGTCCTGAACACTGAAGCTTTCTTT	CSVVLNTEAFF
TRBD2	-	TRBV30	TRBJ2-1	TGTGCCTGGAGTGTACAACTAGCGGGGGCCCGCTACAATGAGCAGTCCTTC	CAWSVQLAGARYNEQSF
-	-	TRBV30	TRBJ2-7	TGTGCCTGGAGTACGACGTACTACGAGCAGTACTTC	CAWSTTYYEQYF
-	-	TRBV29-1	TRBJ1-5	TGCAGCGTGACAGAGGGAAATCAGCCCCAGCATTTT	CSVTEGNQPQHF
-	few	TRBV12-3/TRBV12-4	TRBJ1-1	TGTGCCAGCAGTCTCCCTGGGGCGAACACTGAAGCTTTCTTT	CASSLPGANTEAFF
-	-	TRBV18	TRBJ2-3	TGTGCCAGCTCACCAACCAGCCAGGGGACCACAGATACGCAGTATTTT	CASSPTSQGTTDTQYF
TRBD2	-	TRBV29-1	TRBJ2-1	TGCAGCGTTGAATTTGGGACTAGCGGGAGGGTTCGGCAGTTCTTC	CSVEFGTSGRVRQFF
-	-	TRBV29-1	TRBJ1-2	TGCAGCGTTGGTCGAGGGGGGACTAACTATGGCTACACCTTC	CSVGRGGTNYGYTF
TRBD1	-	TRBV19	TRBJ2-7	TGTGCCAGTAGTATGTACGGGACAGGGGGGAACTACTACGAGCAGTACTTC	CASSMYGTGGNYYEQYF
-	-	TRBV6-2/TRBV6-3	TRBJ1-2	TGTGCCAGCAGTTACTCGTCCGAGGTCGAAGGCTACACCTTC	CASSYSSEVEGYTF
-	-	TRBV29-1	TRBJ2-7	TGCAGCGTGGCGACCGGGAACAACTACGAGCAGTACTTC	CSVATGNNYEQYF
TRBD1	-	TRBV12-3/TRBV12-4	TRBJ2-5	TGTGCCAGCAGCTTACAGGGGCCGTGGGAGACCCAGTACTTC	CASSLQGPWETQYF
-	-	TRBV18	TRBJ1-1	TGTGCCAGCTCACCCGAAGGACAAACTGAAGCTTTCTTT	CASSPEGQTEAFF
-	-	TRBV14	TRBJ1-1	TGTGCCAGCTCAAAATCTCTGGACACTGAAGCTTTCTTT	CASSKSLDTEAFF
TRBD1	few	TRBV6-1	TRBJ2-7	TGTGCCAGCATTGTTGATGGACAGGTGCGACTGACCTACGAGCAGTACTTC	CASIVDGQVRLTYEQYF
-	-	TRBV4-3	TRBJ1-2	TGCGCCAGCAGCCAGGGGACAAAGATTAACTATGGCTACACCTTC	CASSQGTKINYGYTF
-	few	TRBV6-6	TRBJ1-3	TGTGCCAGCAAGGATGGCTCTGGAAACACCATATATTTT	CASKDGSGNTIYF
-	-	TRBV15	TRBJ2-4	TGTGCCATCGGAGTGGTAGCCAAAAACATTCAGTACTTC	CAIGVVAKNIQYF